This note documents a single T cell receptor beta chain sequence. V was pared by 6 bases and J by 1 base, with 12 bases between. Germline V lookup: CDR1 MNHNY, CDR2 SVGAGI (reference sequence). The CDR3 has 15 amino acids. The sample originates from a study of cytomegalovirus exposure and HLA in healthy donors. PCR used 60 Vbeta primers and 13 Jbeta primers. Method: immunoSEQ multiplex PCR; TCRdb's copy keeps in-frame clones and lacks some. The table shows under 100,000 clones, with 65% to 80% occurring only once. This chain joins TRBV6-6 and TRBJ2-2; tentatively, D is TRBD1 (6 bases). The sequencing sample was made of PBMCs. The receptor comes from a human donor in good health. For the CDR3, the DNA is TGTGCCAGCAGGCCAGGGGTGAAGAACACCGGGGAGCTGTTTTTT. Translation: CASRPGVKNTGELFF.